Listed here are 27 T cell receptor beta chains from one sample, sequenced in a study of spatial heterogeneity in lung cancer. Via MiXCR, TCRdb re-called the 5' RACE reads, giving one row per CDR3 protein. The sample has over 50,000 distinct CDR3 sequences, approximately 6% seen once; the top ten hold under 15%. Indicated time point: sample taken at primary tumor resection. The specimen comprised PBMCs, sampled at surgery. These receptors originate from a female donor with early-stage non-small cell lung cancer.

This clonotype was detected a few times. CDR3 DNA: TGTGCCAGCAGTTTCCCGCGCGGGGGGGGTCTTAGCAATCAGCCCCAGCATTTT. Translated: CASSFPRGGGLSNQPQHF. The chain couples TRBV28 to TRBJ1-5, with a tentative D call TRBD1 (5 bases). From germline, CDR1 is MDHEN and CDR2 SYDVKM. V dropped 3 bases and J dropped 0 bases, with 18 bases sitting between them. CDR3 size: 18 residues.

This clonotype was picked up many times. The rearrangement links TRBV2 to TRBJ1-1; maybe TRBD1 (5 bases). CDR1 and CDR2 (germline): SNHLY, FYNNEI. CDR3 length: 12 amino acids. V lost 8 bases, J lost 4 bases, and 11 bases lay in between. CDR3 residues: CASASRATEAFF. The CDR3 DNA is TGTGCCAGCGCCAGCAGGGCCACTGAAGCTTTCTTT.

In its sample, this clonotype was seen many times. At one end, the junction sequence differs from germline, possibly due to a read error. This chain links TRBV9 with TRBJ2-1; perhaps TRBD2 as D (5 bases). Germline CDR1 is SGDLS and CDR2 is YYNGEE. The CDR3 sequence is 16 residues long. The CDR3 region is CASSVGETTRDKEQFF. The CDR3 coding sequence is TGTGCCAGCAGCGTAGGGGAGACTACGAGAGACAAGGAGCAGTTCTTC.

This clonotype was recorded a few times. This chain connects TRBV7-9 to TRBJ2-3, with D hard to call. Per germline, CDR1 SEHNR and CDR2 FQNEAQ (reference sequence). Trimming left V 4 bases short and J 6 bases short, with 8 bases between. The CDR3 is 12 amino acids. The CDR3 loop is CASSSETDTQYF. The CDR3 coding sequence is TGTGCCAGCAGCTCCGAGACGGATACGCAGTATTTT.

J is TRBJ1-1 and V is TRBV2; D not resolved. This CDR3 contains 13 residues. V was pared by 9 bases and J by 0 bases, with 11 bases between. Germline V gives CDR1 SNHLY, CDR2 FYNNEI. CDR3 bases: TGTGCCAGGAGGAGGGTTATGAACACTGAAGCTTTCTTT. Translated: CARRRVMNTEAFF.

This clonotype was recorded at least ten times. J is TRBJ2-2 and V is TRBV20-1, with D hard to call. Trimming took off 0 bases at V and 1 base at J, with 12 bases between the two ends. The CDR3 spans 16 residues. Germline V gene data show CDR1 as DFQATT and CDR2 as SNEGSKA (reference sequence). This chain's CDR3 is CSARDPLGVNTGELFF. As DNA, the CDR3 is TGCAGTGCTAGAGATCCATTAGGAGTGAACACCGGGGAGCTGTTTTTT.

This clonotype was recorded at least ten times. The chain is built from TRBV6-1 and TRBJ2-5; D is possibly TRBD1 (6 bases). Germline V gene data show CDR1 as MNHNS and CDR2 as SASEGT. The V and J ends lost 7 bases and 7 bases respectively, with 16 bases between them. The CDR3 loop spans 13 amino acids. In DNA form, the CDR3 reads TGTGCCAGCAAGATGGCTCGAGGGGGGACCCAGTACTTC. Translation gives CASKMARGGTQYF.

The V and J genes are TRBV7-6 and TRBJ2-1, with 15 bases matching TRBD2. V dropped 5 bases and J dropped 1; count of bases not matched to a gene: 12. Germline V gives CDR1 SGHVS, CDR2 FNYEAQ. CDR3 length equals 20 residues. The CDR3 reads CASSGLAGGIILGSYNEQFF. The CDR3 DNA follows: TGTGCCAGCAGCGGACTAGCGGGAGGGATTATACTCGGGTCCTACAATGAGCAGTTCTTC.

The chain joins TRBV6-5 to TRBJ2-5; 9 bases match TRBD1. Germline-derived CDR1 and CDR2 are MNHEY and SVGAGI. The junction had 8 bases not matched to a gene; V was cut back by 2 bases and J by 1 base. The CDR3 is made up of 17 amino acids. CDR3 in DNA: TGTGCCAGCAGTTACCGCCGGACAGGGGCAACCCAAGAGACCCAGTACTTC. Its protein product is CASSYRRTGATQETQYF.

This clonotype was seen at least ten times. The rearrangement links TRBV5-5 to TRBJ1-1; D is uncertain. The germline V gene has CDR1 SGHKS and CDR2 YYEKEE (reference sequence). V was shortened by 0 bases and J by 1 base, with 7 bases between the two germline ends. This CDR3 spans 14 amino acids. In DNA, the CDR3 is TGTGCCAGCAGCTTGGAGCAGGCGAACACTGAAGCTTTCTTT. This encodes CASSLEQANTEAFF.

This chain joins TRBV20-1 and TRBJ1-2, with TRBD1 as a possible D gene (6 bases). The CDR3 contains 13 residues. Germline V lookup: CDR1 DFQATT, CDR2 SNEGSKA (reference sequence). Trimming took off 5 bases at V and 0 bases at J, with 10 bases between the two ends. The CDR3 nucleotides read TGCAGTGCTCCGGACAGCACTAACTATGGCTACACCTTC. This gives the protein CSAPDSTNYGYTF.

This clonotype was observed many times. The chain recombines TRBV10-2 with TRBJ2-1; maybe TRBD2 (6 bases). CDR1 is WSHSY and CDR2 is SAAADI in the germline V gene. This CDR3 comprises 14 residues. With 10 bases removed from V and 0 bases from J, the gap between germline ends came to 13 bases. The CDR3: CAIISGSSYNEQFF. CDR3 nucleotide sequence: TGCGCCATAATTAGCGGAAGCTCCTACAATGAGCAGTTCTTC.

This chain links TRBV6-5 with TRBJ2-1, with 8 positions matching TRBD2. This CDR3 has 21 amino acids. V shed 6 bases and J 1 base; nucleotides not matched to a gene: 23. The V gene's germline CDR1 is MNHEY and CDR2 SVGAGI. The CDR3 is CASRSGRHSGSSGRSYNEQFF. As DNA, the CDR3 is TGTGCCAGCAGATCCGGACGGCACTCTGGGTCAAGCGGGAGATCCTACAATGAGCAGTTCTTC.

The rearrangement links TRBV3-1 to TRBJ1-5; tentative D call: TRBD1 (5 bases). With 1 base removed from V and 4 bases from J, the gap between germline ends came to 8 bases. The CDR3 extends over 14 amino acids. Germline-derived CDR1 and CDR2 are LGHDT and YNNKEL (reference sequence). In nucleotides, the CDR3 is TGTGCCAGCAGCCAAGGGCCAGGGAATCAGCCCCAGCATTTT. Amino acids: CASSQGPGNQPQHF.

This clonotype was observed at least ten times. The chain has TRBV12-3 or TRBV12-4 and TRBJ2-5, with 9 bases fitting TRBD2. The length of the CDR3 is 14 residues. Trimming removed 5 bases from V and 4 bases from J; junction bases left unmatched: 5. The CDR3: CASSRGGAAETQYF. The CDR3 DNA reads as TGTGCCAGCAGTCGCGGGGGGGCGGCAGAGACCCAGTACTTC.

This chain links TRBV12-3 or TRBV12-4 with TRBJ2-3; 8 bases line up with TRBD1. Trimming at V came to 2 bases and at J to 0 bases, leaving 1 base not matched to a gene. This CDR3 region has 15 residues. This CDR3 reads CASSLRTGSTDTQYF. The CDR3 coding sequence is TGTGCCAGCAGTTTACGGACAGGGAGCACAGATACGCAGTATTTT.

In its sample, this clonotype was seen a few times. V usage is TRBV7-3 and J usage is TRBJ2-3; TRBD1 agrees at 7 bases. This CDR3 comprises 13 residues. CDR1 SGHTA and CDR2 FQGTGA come from the germline V gene. The ends lost 4 bases at V and 6 bases at J; junction bases unmatched: 4. CDR3 sequence (DNA): TGTGCCAGCAGCTCTCAGGGACAGGATACGCAGTATTTT. Its translation is CASSSQGQDTQYF.

V and J are TRBV14 and TRBJ1-1, with TRBD1 matching over 10 bases. The CDR3 extends over 14 amino acids. Germline CDR1 is SGHDN and CDR2 is FVKESK. The junction had 12 bases not matched to a gene; V was cut back by 3 bases and J by 14 bases. CDR3 in DNA: TGTGCCAGCAGCCAGCTGACTCCGGGACAGGGGTCGTTCTTT. It yields the protein CASSQLTPGQGSFF. Supplemented by reference TRBV14 and TRBJ1-1, the full variable domain reads EAGVTQFPSHSVIEKGQTVTLRCDPISGHDNLYWYRRVMGKEIKFLLHFVKESKQDESGMPNNRFLAERTGGTYSTLKVQPAELEDSGVYFCASSQLTPGQGSFFGQGTRLTVV.

In its sample, this clonotype was seen many times. This chain connects TRBV21-1 to TRBJ1-1. TRBV21-1 is noted as a pseudogene. The CDR3 runs to 13 residues. The CDR3 spells CASSKAGVEEAFF. The CDR3 DNA reads TGTGCCAGCAGCAAAGCGGGGGTGGAGGAAGCTTTCTTT.

This clonotype is judged medium-sized. The chain combines TRBV3-1 with TRBJ1-1; D ambiguous. Trimming stripped 1 base from V and 4 bases from J, with 4 bases between. From germline, CDR1 is LGHDT and CDR2 YNNKEL (reference sequence). CDR3 length equals 12 residues. CDR3 sequence reads: CASSQGATEAFF. The CDR3 DNA is TGTGCCAGCAGCCAAGGAGCCACTGAAGCTTTCTTT.

This clonotype was picked up a small number of times. V usage is TRBV20-1 and J usage is TRBJ1-6; D unclear. The CDR3 spans 15 residues. The V and J ends lost 3 bases and 1 base respectively, with 10 bases between them. Germline V gene data show CDR1 as DFQATT and CDR2 as SNEGSKA (reference sequence). CDR3 nucleotides: TGCAGTGCTAGTCCCTACGGATCCTATAATTCACCCCTCCACTTT. Amino acid sequence: CSASPYGSYNSPLHF.

This sequence joins TRBV9 and TRBJ2-7, with TRBD2 identical over 10 bases. CDR3 length: 16 residues. Germline assignment: CDR1 SGDLS and CDR2 YYNGEE. V shed 4 bases and J 5 bases; nucleotides not matched to a gene: 12. The CDR3 DNA reads TGTGCCAGCAGCCCTCACGGTCTAGCGGGAGTGAACGAGCAGTACTTC. Translated, it gives CASSPHGLAGVNEQYF.

There are a few counts of this clonotype. This sequence joins TRBV5-1 and TRBJ1-4, with TRBD1 matching over 7 bases. The CDR3 has 15 amino acids. Trimming removed 1 base from V and 7 bases from J; junction bases left unmatched: 7. From germline, CDR1 is SGHRS and CDR2 YFSETQ. The CDR3 here is CASSLMAQGPEKLFF. For the CDR3, the DNA is TGCGCCAGCAGCTTGATGGCACAGGGGCCTGAAAAACTGTTTTTT.

This clonotype was observed at least ten times. This chain uses TRBV28 with TRBJ2-2; 8 bases agree with TRBD1. Trimming at V came to 6 bases and at J to 6 bases, leaving 9 bases not matched to a gene. The CDR3 length is 15 residues. The V gene's germline CDR1 is MDHEN and CDR2 SYDVKM. This chain's CDR3 is CASSPGRGLAGELFF. CDR3 nucleotide sequence: TGTGCCAGCAGCCCAGGCAGGGGGCTGGCCGGGGAGCTGTTTTTT.

V usage is TRBV5-1 and J usage is TRBJ1-2, with a weak D call TRBD1 (5 bases). The CDR3 is made up of 15 amino acids. V lost 2 bases, J lost 7 bases, and 18 bases lay in between. Germline assignment: CDR1 SGHRS and CDR2 YFSETQ. CDR3 nucleotide sequence: TGCGCCAGCAGCTTAAGTGGGGCAGGGTCCGGTGGCTACACCTTC. Translating gives CASSLSGAGSGGYTF.

At least ten counts were recorded for this clonotype. CDR3 DNA sequence: TGCAGTGCTAGAGATCAGGAGCTTATCAGGGGGAATCAGCCCCAGCATTTT. This translates into CSARDQELIRGNQPQHF. The chain uses TRBV20-1 and TRBJ1-5, with 7 bases identical to TRBD1. The CDR3 contains 17 residues. Germline V gene lookup returns CDR1 DFQATT and CDR2 SNEGSKA (reference sequence). J gave up 4 bases and V 0 bases, and 12 bases lay outside the gene matches.

This clonotype was observed at least ten times. This chain uses TRBV5-4 with TRBJ2-5; 12 bases are a match to TRBD2. The ends lost 3 bases at V and 2 bases at J; junction bases unmatched: 5. This CDR3 contains 16 residues. CDR1 SGHNT and CDR2 YYREEE come from the germline V gene (reference sequence). CDR3 nucleotides: TGTGCCAGCAGCTCCCGACTAGCGGGAGATCAAGAGACCCAGTACTTC. Its translation: CASSSRLAGDQETQYF.